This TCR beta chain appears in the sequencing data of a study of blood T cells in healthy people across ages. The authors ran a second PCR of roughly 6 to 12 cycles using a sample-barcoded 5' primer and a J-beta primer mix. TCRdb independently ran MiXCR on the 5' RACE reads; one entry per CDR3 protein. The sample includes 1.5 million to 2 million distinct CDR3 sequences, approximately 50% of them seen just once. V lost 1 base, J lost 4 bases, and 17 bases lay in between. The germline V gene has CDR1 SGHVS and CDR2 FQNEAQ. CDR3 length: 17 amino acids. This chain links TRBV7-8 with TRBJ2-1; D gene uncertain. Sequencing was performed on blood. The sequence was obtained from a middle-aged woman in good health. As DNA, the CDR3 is TGTGCCAGCAGCTTAGTGGTAAAGTCCCACCCATACAATGAGCAGTTCTTC. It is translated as CASSLVVKSHPYNEQFF.